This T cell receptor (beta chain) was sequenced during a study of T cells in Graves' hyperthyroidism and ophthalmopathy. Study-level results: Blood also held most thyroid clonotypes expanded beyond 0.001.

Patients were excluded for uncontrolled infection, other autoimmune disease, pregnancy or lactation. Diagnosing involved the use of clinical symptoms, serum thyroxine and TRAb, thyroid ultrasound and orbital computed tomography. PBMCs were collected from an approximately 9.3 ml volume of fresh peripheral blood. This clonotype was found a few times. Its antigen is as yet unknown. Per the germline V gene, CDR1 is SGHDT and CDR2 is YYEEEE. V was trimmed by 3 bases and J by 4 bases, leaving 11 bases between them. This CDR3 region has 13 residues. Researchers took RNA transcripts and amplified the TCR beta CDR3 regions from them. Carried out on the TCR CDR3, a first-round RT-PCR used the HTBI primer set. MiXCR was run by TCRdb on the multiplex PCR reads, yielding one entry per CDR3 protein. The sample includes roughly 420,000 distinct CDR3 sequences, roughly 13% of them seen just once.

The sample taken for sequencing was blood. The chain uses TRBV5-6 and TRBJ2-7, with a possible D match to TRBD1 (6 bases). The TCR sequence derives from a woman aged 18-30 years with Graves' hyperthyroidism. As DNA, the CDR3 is TGTGCCAGCAGCTCAGCCGGGACATACGAGCAGTACTTC. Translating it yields CASSSAGTYEQYF.